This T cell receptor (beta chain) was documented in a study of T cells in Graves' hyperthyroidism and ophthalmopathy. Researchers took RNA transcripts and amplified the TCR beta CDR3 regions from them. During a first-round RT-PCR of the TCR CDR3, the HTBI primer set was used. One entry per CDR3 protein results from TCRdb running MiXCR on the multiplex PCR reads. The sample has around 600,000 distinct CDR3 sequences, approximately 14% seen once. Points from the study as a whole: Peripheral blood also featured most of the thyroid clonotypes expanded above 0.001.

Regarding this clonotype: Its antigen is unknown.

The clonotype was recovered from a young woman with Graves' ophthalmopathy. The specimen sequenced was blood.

CDR3 sequence reads: CASSHPWPGGALNTEAFF. CDR3 DNA sequence: TGCGCCAGCAGCCATCCGTGGCCGGGGGGAGCATTGAACACTGAAGCTTTCTTT. The chain employs TRBV4-1 and TRBJ1-1; possible D gene TRBD1, 5 bases. This CDR3 has 18 amino acids. V was shortened by 3 bases and J by 0 bases, with 20 bases between the two germline ends. CDR1 and CDR2 from the germline V gene are MGHRA and YSYEKL.